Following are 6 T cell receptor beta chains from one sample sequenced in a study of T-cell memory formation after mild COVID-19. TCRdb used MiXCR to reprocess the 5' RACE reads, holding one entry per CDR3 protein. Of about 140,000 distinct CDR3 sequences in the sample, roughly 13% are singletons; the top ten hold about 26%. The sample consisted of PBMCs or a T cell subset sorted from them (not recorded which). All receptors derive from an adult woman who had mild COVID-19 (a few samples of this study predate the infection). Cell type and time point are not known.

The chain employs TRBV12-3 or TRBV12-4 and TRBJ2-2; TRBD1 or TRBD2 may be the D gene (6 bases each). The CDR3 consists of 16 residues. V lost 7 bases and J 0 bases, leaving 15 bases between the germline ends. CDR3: CASNLWGDTNTGELFF. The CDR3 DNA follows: TGTGCCAGCAATCTTTGGGGGGACACGAACACCGGGGAGCTGTTTTTT.

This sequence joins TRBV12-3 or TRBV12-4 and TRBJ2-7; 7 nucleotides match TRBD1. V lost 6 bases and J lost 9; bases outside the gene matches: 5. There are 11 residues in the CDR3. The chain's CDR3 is CASRTTGVQYF. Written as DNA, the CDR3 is TGTGCCAGCAGGACAACAGGGGTGCAGTACTTC.

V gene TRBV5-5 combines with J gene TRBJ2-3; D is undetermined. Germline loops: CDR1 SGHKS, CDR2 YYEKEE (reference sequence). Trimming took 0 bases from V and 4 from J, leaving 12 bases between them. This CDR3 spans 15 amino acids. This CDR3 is CASSLEGPEADTQYF. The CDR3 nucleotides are TGTGCCAGCAGCTTGGAAGGGCCGGAAGCAGATACGCAGTATTTT.

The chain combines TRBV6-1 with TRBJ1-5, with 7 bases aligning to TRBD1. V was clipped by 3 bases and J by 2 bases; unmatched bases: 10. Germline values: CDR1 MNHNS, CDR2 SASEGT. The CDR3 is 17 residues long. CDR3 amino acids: CASSERGQVEGNQPQHF. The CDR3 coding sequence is TGTGCCAGCAGTGAGCGTGGACAGGTCGAGGGCAATCAGCCCCAGCATTTT.

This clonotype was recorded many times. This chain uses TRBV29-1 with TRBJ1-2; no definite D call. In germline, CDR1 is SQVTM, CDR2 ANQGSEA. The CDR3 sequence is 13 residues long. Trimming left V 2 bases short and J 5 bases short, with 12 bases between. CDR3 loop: CSVELPEPYGYTF. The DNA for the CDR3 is TGCAGCGTTGAACTCCCAGAACCTTATGGCTACACCTTC.

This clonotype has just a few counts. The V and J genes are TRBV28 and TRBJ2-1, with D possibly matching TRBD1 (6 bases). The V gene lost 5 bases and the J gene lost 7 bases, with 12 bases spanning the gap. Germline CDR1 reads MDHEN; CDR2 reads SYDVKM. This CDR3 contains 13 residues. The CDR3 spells CASSVHRENEQFF. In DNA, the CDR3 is TGTGCCAGCAGTGTACACAGGGAGAATGAGCAGTTCTTC.